Shown below are 17 T cell receptor beta chains from a single sample sequenced in a study of radiotherapy plus CTLA-4 blockade in lung cancer. Some clones are missing from TCRdb's copy, which holds only in-frame ones; the method was immunoSEQ multiplex PCR. Of 75,000 to 100,000 clones listed, approximately 85% are singletons. Sequenced here: peripheral blood, sampled from a patient treated with radiotherapy plus ipilimumab. These receptors came from a human donor with non-small cell lung cancer who had a partial response to radiotherapy plus ipilimumab.

The rearrangement uses TRBV10-3 and TRBJ2-7; possibly TRBD2 for D (5 bases). There are 17 residues in the CDR3. Germline lookup yields CDR1 ENHRY and CDR2 SYGVKD. Between the trimmed V and J ends, which lost 0 bases and 2 bases, there was a span of 17 bases. CDR3 nucleotide sequence: TGTGCCATCAGTGAGTCCCCGACGGGAAGGCTGGCCTACGAGCAGTACTTC. Amino acids: CAISESPTGRLAYEQYF.

CDR3 loop: CASSFGLNYEQYF. DNA of the CDR3: TGTGCCAGCAGCTTTGGGCTAAACTACGAGCAGTACTTC. The chain is built from TRBV7-6 and TRBJ2-7, with D hard to call. Trimming removed 3 bases from V and 3 bases from J, with 9 bases in between. This CDR3 is built from 13 residues. The germline V gene has CDR1 SGHVS and CDR2 FNYEAQ.

In this sample, this clone turned up once. The chain employs TRBV18 and TRBJ1-2; weak D call: TRBD1 (5 bases). Trimming removed 3 bases at V and 5 bases at J, with 16 bases between. The germline CDR1 and CDR2 sequences are KGHSH and LQKENI. CDR3 length: 15 residues. CDR3 coding DNA: TGTGCCAGCTCACCCGAAACCCCCGGGGGATATGGCTACACCTTC. Protein sequence: CASSPETPGGYGYTF.

The V and J genes are TRBV7-2 and TRBJ1-2; D remains ambiguous. This CDR3 has 15 residues. In germline, CDR1 is SGHTA, CDR2 FQGNSA. V gave up 1 base and J gave up 8 bases, with 17 bases separating them. The chain's CDR3 is CASSLEEGRRKGYTF. For the CDR3, the DNA is TGTGCCAGCAGCTTAGAGGAGGGTAGAAGGAAGGGCTACACCTTC.

V is TRBV25-1 and J is TRBJ2-5, with D perhaps TRBD2 (7 bases). The V end was cut by 1 base, the J end by 5 bases, with 11 bases between. This CDR3 spans 14 amino acids. Germline V gene lookup returns CDR1 MGHDK and CDR2 SYGVNS. This CDR3 reads CASSEWGGGETQYF. The CDR3 DNA reads as TGTGCCAGCAGTGAATGGGGGGGCGGGGAGACCCAGTACTTC.

The rearrangement joins TRBV28 to TRBJ1-3; TRBD1 aligns across 9 bases. CDR3 size: 17 residues. Trimming at V came to 3 bases and at J to 4 bases, leaving 10 bases not matched to a gene. Germline assignment: CDR1 MDHEN and CDR2 SYDVKM. The CDR3 loop reads CASSLGQGLPLGNTIYF. CDR3 coding DNA: TGTGCCAGCAGTTTGGGACAGGGCCTTCCTCTAGGAAACACCATATATTTT.

V usage is TRBV2 and J usage is TRBJ1-5, with 7 bases lining up with TRBD1. Germline trimming cut 6 bases from V and 7 bases from J; bases unmatched to any gene: 9. The CDR3 extends over 14 amino acids. From germline, CDR1 is SNHLY and CDR2 FYNNEI. The CDR3 region has the DNA TGTGCCAGCAGGGAGGGGGCGCGGGGACAGCCCCAGCATTTT. Its translation is CASREGARGQPQHF.

The J gene is TRBJ2-5, the V gene TRBV18, with TRBD2 matching 9 bases. The V and J ends lost 0 bases and 5 bases, in that order; junction bases with no gene match: 4. The CDR3 contains 15 residues. Germline-derived CDR1 and CDR2 are KGHSH and LQKENI. CDR3 nucleotide sequence: TGTGCCAGCTCACCACCTAGCGGGAGTAAGGAGACCCAGTACTTC. Residues: CASSPPSGSKETQYF.

CDR3 sequence reads: CASSLGSAATGELFF. CDR3 DNA: TGTGCCAGCAGCCTCGGGTCGGCGGCGACCGGGGAGCTGTTTTTT. This rearrangement joins TRBV7-9 to TRBJ2-2; no firm D call. Trimming removed 5 bases from V and 5 bases from J, with 15 bases in between. Per the germline V gene, CDR1 is SEHNR and CDR2 is FQNEAQ (reference sequence). The CDR3 is made up of 15 amino acids.

J is TRBJ2-7 and V is TRBV2, with 9 bases lining up with TRBD1. This CDR3 is built from 13 residues. Germline loops: CDR1 SNHLY, CDR2 FYNNEI. V trimming: 7 bases; J trimming: 4 bases; junction bases outside the gene matches: 5. CDR3 protein: CASTRDREYEQYF. The CDR3 nucleotides are TGTGCCAGCACCCGGGACAGGGAATACGAGCAGTACTTC.

This clone was detected a few times. The J gene is TRBJ2-3, the V gene TRBV5-4; TRBD2 agrees at 9 bases. This CDR3 comprises 17 residues. The trim removed 2 bases at V and 0 bases at J, leaving 7 bases unmatched. Germline V gene sequence: CDR1 SGHNT, CDR2 YYREEE (reference sequence). This CDR3 reads CASSFPGLAASTDTQYF. CDR3 in DNA: TGTGCCAGCAGCTTTCCGGGACTAGCAGCTAGCACAGATACGCAGTATTTT.

This clone was detected once. The V gene is TRBV7-8, the J gene TRBJ2-7, with 8 bases aligning to TRBD2. This CDR3 region has 14 residues. Trimming took 5 bases from V and 5 from J; bases not matched to a gene: 8. Germline V gives CDR1 SGHVS, CDR2 FQNEAQ. As DNA, the CDR3 is TGTGCCAGCAGCGCCGGGACTAGTAGCAACGAGCAGTACTTC. It encodes CASSAGTSSNEQYF.

This clone was counted only a few times. The chain joins TRBV11-2 to TRBJ2-1, with a possible D match to TRBD2 (5 bases). With 4 bases removed from V and 3 bases from J, the gap between germline ends came to 10 bases. The CDR3 has 14 amino acids. Germline V gene lookup returns CDR1 SGHAT and CDR2 FQNNGV. CDR3 DNA sequence: TGTGCCAGCAGCTACGGGGTTGGCTACAATGAGCAGTTCTTC. Amino acids: CASSYGVGYNEQFF.

The gene calls are TRBV18 and TRBJ1-1; no clear D. Germline CDR1 is KGHSH and CDR2 is LQKENI. The V and J ends lost 1 base and 3 bases respectively, with 9 bases between them. This CDR3 region has 14 residues. The CDR3: CASSPLELDTEAFF. The CDR3 DNA is TGTGCCAGCTCACCACTAGAACTGGACACTGAAGCTTTCTTT.

In this sample, this clone turned up once. The rearrangement links TRBV28 to TRBJ1-2, with D maybe TRBD1 (6 bases). CDR3 length: 13 amino acids. Per the germline V gene, CDR1 is MDHEN and CDR2 is SYDVKM. V lost 7 bases, J lost 4 bases, and 13 bases lay in between. Here the CDR3 reads CASTLGGAYGYTF. CDR3 bases: TGTGCCAGCACCCTAGGGGGGGCCTATGGCTACACCTTC.

This clone is a singleton in its sample. This chain's CDR3 is CAISDSGAHEQYF. As DNA, the CDR3 is TGTGCCATCAGTGACTCCGGAGCCCACGAGCAGTACTTC. This chain uses TRBV10-3 with TRBJ2-7; no reliable D call. Germline CDR1 reads ENHRY; CDR2 reads SYGVKD. The V end was cut by 3 bases, the J end by 5 bases, with 11 bases between. CDR3 length: 13 residues.

The rearrangement uses TRBV29-1 and TRBJ1-2, with a possible D match to TRBD1 (5 bases). The CDR3 is 12 amino acids. V was shortened by 6 bases and J by 2 bases, with 10 bases between the two germline ends. Germline V CDR1 and CDR2: SQVTM, ANQGSEA. The CDR3 spells CSVQGPNYGYTF. The CDR3 nucleotides read TGCAGCGTCCAGGGTCCCAACTATGGCTACACCTTC.